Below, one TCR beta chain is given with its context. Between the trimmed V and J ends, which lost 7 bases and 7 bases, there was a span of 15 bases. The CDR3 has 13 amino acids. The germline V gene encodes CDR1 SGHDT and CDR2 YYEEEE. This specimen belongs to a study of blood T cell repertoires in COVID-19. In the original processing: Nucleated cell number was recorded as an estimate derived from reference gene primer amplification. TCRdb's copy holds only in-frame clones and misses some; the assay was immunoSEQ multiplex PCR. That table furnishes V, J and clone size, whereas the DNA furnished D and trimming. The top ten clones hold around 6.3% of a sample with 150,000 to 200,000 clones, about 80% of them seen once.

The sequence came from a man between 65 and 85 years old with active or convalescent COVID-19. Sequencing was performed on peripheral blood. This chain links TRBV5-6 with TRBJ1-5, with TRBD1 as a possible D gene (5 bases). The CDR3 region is CASSAGGGQPQHF. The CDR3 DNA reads TGTGCCAGCTCAGCGGGGGGAGGCCAGCCCCAGCATTTT. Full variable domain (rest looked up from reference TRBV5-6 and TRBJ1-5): DAGVTQSPTHLIKTRGQQVTLRCSPKSGHDTVSWYQQALGQGPQFIFQYYEEEERQRGNFPDRFSGHQFPNYSSELNVNALLLGDSALYLCASSAGGGQPQHFGDGTRLSIL.